This record covers a single T cell receptor beta chain. The CDR3 is made up of 13 amino acids. V gave up 4 bases and J gave up 9 bases, with 16 bases separating them. Germline CDR1 SQVTM, CDR2 ANQGSEA. This specimen belongs to a study of shared clonotypes between healthy human individuals. TCRdb's table, derived via immunoSEQ multiplex PCR, lists solely in-frame clones and lacks some. Seen here are 950,000 to 1,300,000 clones, about 75% observed once, and the top ten hold about 1.4%. The rearrangement uses TRBV29-1 and TRBJ2-1; possible D gene TRBD1, 5 bases. The clonotype originates from a man aged 18 to 29 in good health. Sequencing input: memory CD4+ T cells sorted from blood. Subset of the sample: CD45RA-negative fraction. CDR3 DNA: TGCAGCGTTGGGGTAGGGGTGGGGTCTGAGCAGTTCTTC. Amino acids: CSVGVGVGSEQFF.